This TCR beta chain was profiled in a study of blood T cell repertoires in COVID-19. Study overall: The United States, Italy and Spain provided the acute and convalescent COVID-19 samples.

Profiled with immunoSEQ multiplex PCR; TCRdb holds only in-frame clones, not every one. The data hold 130,000 to 150,000 clones, with around 83% observed a single time. The CDR3 has 14 amino acids. V trimming: 7 bases; J trimming: 7 bases; junction bases outside the gene matches: 10. Germline-derived CDR1 and CDR2 are LGHDT and YNNKEL (reference sequence). Specimen: peripheral blood. The rearrangement joins TRBV3-1 (or the pseudogene TRBV3-2) to TRBJ2-1, with 7 bases lining up with TRBD2. The source of this sequence is a human donor with acute or convalescent COVID-19. The donor label of this sample is uncertain. The CDR3 DNA reads as TGTGCCAGCATGGGGGGGAGGGCAAAAAATGAGCAGTTCTTC. It translates to CASMGGRAKNEQFF.